These 22 T cell receptor beta chains originate from one sample sequenced in a study of blood T cell repertoires in COVID-19 (dated by TCRdb to 2020 to 2022). Libraries were prepared through the immunoSEQ multiplex PCR assay. TCRdb took over this immuneACCESS table, retaining in-frame rearrangements with V and J assigned. Such tables are incomplete; in checked studies, under half of the missing clones stem from an unresolved V gene, and the remainder is unexplained. The sample table holds 400,000 or so clones, of which about 90% were seen once. Clones ranked in the top ten supply 0.75% to 0.85% of the sample. Sequenced material: peripheral blood. The receptors shown here come from a man between 18 and 29 years old with COVID-19, enrolled during active disease.

The V gene is TRBV10-1, the J gene TRBJ1-2, with TRBD1 matching 7 bases. The J segment lost 4 bases and the V segment lost 1 base, leaving 0 bases of the junction unmatched. Looked up from germline, CDR1 is WNHNN and CDR2 is SYGVQD (reference sequence). This CDR3 comprises 13 residues. The CDR3 DNA sequence: TGCGCCAGCAGTGAGTGGACAGGCTATGGCTACACCTTC. Protein: CASSEWTGYGYTF.

V and J are TRBV9 and TRBJ2-1; tentatively, D is TRBD1 (6 bases). The CDR3 sequence is 15 residues long. The V gene's germline CDR1 is SGDLS and CDR2 YYNGEE. The V end lost 3 bases, the J end lost 2 bases, and 12 bases lay between the germline ends. The CDR3 is CASSAGTGTYNEQFF. CDR3 in DNA: TGTGCCAGCAGCGCCGGAACAGGGACCTACAATGAGCAGTTCTTC.

This chain uses TRBV10-2 with TRBJ2-2; D unclear. With 8 bases removed from V and 4 bases from J, the gap between germline ends came to 17 bases. The CDR3 totals 15 residues. The germline V gene encodes CDR1 WSHSY and CDR2 SAAADI. The CDR3 loop reads CASGGFTRSTGELFF. DNA for the CDR3: TGCGCCAGCGGTGGCTTCACTCGTTCCACCGGGGAGCTGTTTTTT.

The V and J genes are TRBV6-6 and TRBJ1-2; no clear D. The CDR3 contains 13 residues. The germline V and J ends were trimmed by 2 bases and 6 bases, with 10 bases remaining between them. Germline V gene data show CDR1 as MNHNY and CDR2 as SVGAGI (reference sequence). The CDR3 region has the DNA TGTGCCAGCAGTTACGTAGACTCCAATGGCTACACCTTC. Its protein product is CASSYVDSNGYTF.

The chain recombines TRBV11-2 with TRBJ2-3, with 11 bases fitting TRBD2. Trimming at V came to 5 bases and at J to 2 bases, leaving 6 bases not matched to a gene. CDR3 length: 16 residues. Germline CDR1 reads SGHAT; CDR2 reads FQNNGV. CDR3 loop: CASSAWTSGSTDTQYF. In nucleotides, the CDR3 is TGTGCCAGCAGCGCTTGGACTAGCGGGTCCACAGATACGCAGTATTTT.

The J gene is TRBJ1-1, the V gene TRBV5-1; 8 bases map to TRBD1. This CDR3 has 16 residues. V gave up 1 base and J gave up 0 bases; unmatched junction bases: 5. The germline V gene has CDR1 SGHRS and CDR2 YFSETQ. The CDR3 sequence is CASSLIQGDMNTEAFF. CDR3 DNA: TGCGCCAGCAGCTTGATACAGGGGGATATGAACACTGAAGCTTTCTTT.

The chain has TRBV27 and TRBJ2-1; possibly TRBD1 for D (6 bases). The germline gives CDR1 MNHEY, CDR2 SMNVEV (reference sequence). CDR3 length equals 11 residues. V was trimmed by 10 bases and J by 7 bases, leaving 11 bases between them. CDR3 in DNA: TGTGCCACCGACCAGGGGAATGAGCAGTTCTTC. This translates into CATDQGNEQFF.

V is TRBV19 and J is TRBJ1-5; 7 positions match TRBD1. The germline V gene encodes CDR1 LNHDA and CDR2 SQIVND (reference sequence). The CDR3 is 14 residues long. V trimming: 6 bases; J trimming: 1 base; junction bases outside the gene matches: 3. CDR3 coding DNA: TGTGCCAGTAGGACACAGGGGAGCAATCAGCCCCAGCATTTT. Its protein product is CASRTQGSNQPQHF.

The V and J genes are TRBV9 and TRBJ2-1; possible D gene TRBD1, 6 bases. Trimming took off 4 bases at V and 9 bases at J, with 17 bases between the two ends. This CDR3 has 14 residues. Germline-derived CDR1 and CDR2 are SGDLS and YYNGEE. CDR3 amino acids: CASSKHRTVPEQFF. CDR3 DNA sequence: TGTGCCAGCAGCAAACATCGGACAGTGCCTGAGCAGTTCTTC.

This chain links TRBV28 with TRBJ2-5; D gene ambiguous. The germline CDR1 and CDR2 sequences are MDHEN and SYDVKM. The V gene lost 4 bases and the J gene lost 2 bases, with 5 bases spanning the gap. This CDR3 region has 12 residues. The CDR3 spells CASSSFQETQYF. In DNA, the CDR3 is TGTGCCAGCAGTTCCTTTCAAGAGACCCAGTACTTC.

The chain combines TRBV5-1 with TRBJ2-1, with 9 bases identical to TRBD1. J gave up 0 bases and V 2 bases, and 0 bases lay outside the gene matches. The CDR3 consists of 15 residues. Per germline, CDR1 SGHRS and CDR2 YFSETQ. CDR3 protein: CASSLQGASYNEQFF. CDR3 coding DNA: TGCGCCAGCAGCTTACAGGGGGCCTCCTACAATGAGCAGTTCTTC.

J is TRBJ2-7 and V is TRBV5-5; a possible D gene is TRBD1 (6 bases). Germline CDR1 and CDR2: SGHKS and YYEKEE (reference sequence). CDR3 size: 16 residues. Trimming took off 3 bases at V and 2 bases at J, with 18 bases between the two ends. This CDR3 reads CASSSDPEGTPYEQYF. DNA of the CDR3: TGTGCCAGCAGCTCTGACCCCGAGGGGACACCCTACGAGCAGTACTTC.

The CDR3 nucleotides read TGTGCCAGCACTGGACTACTAGCGGGGGGCTACAATGAGCAGTTCTTC. Translated, it gives CASTGLLAGGYNEQFF. V and J are TRBV2 and TRBJ2-1; TRBD2 agrees at 12 bases. Germline CDR1 SNHLY, CDR2 FYNNEI. With 7 bases clipped from V and 3 bases from J, the junction kept 7 bases outside the gene matches. This CDR3 is built from 16 residues.

The CDR3 DNA follows: TGTGCCAGCAGCCTGGGGGCAAGTCAGCCCCAGCATTTT. Translation gives CASSLGASQPQHF. V usage is TRBV5-6 and J usage is TRBJ1-5; possibly TRBD1 for D (6 bases). The CDR3 is 13 amino acids. In germline, CDR1 is SGHDT, CDR2 YYEEEE. Trimming pared 4 bases from V and 6 bases from J, leaving 11 bases between.

The V call is TRBV7-9, the J call TRBJ1-1; a possible D gene is TRBD1 (5 bases). Between the trimmed V and J ends, which lost 5 bases and 7 bases, there was a span of 26 bases. Germline-derived CDR1 and CDR2 are SEHNR and FQNEAQ (reference sequence). The CDR3 is made up of 17 amino acids. This CDR3 reads CASSPLGGGPFRGEAFF. As DNA, the CDR3 is TGTGCCAGCAGCCCCTTGGGGGGTGGCCCGTTTAGGGGTGAAGCTTTCTTT.

In this sample, this clone turned up a few times. The V call is TRBV7-9, the J call TRBJ2-2; tentative D call: TRBD1 (6 bases). V was cut by 2 bases and J by 0 bases, with 19 bases left in between. There are 19 residues in the CDR3. CDR1 is SEHNR and CDR2 is FQNEAQ in the germline V gene (reference sequence). CDR3 protein: CASSLPRPNGTSNTGELFF. The CDR3 DNA is TGTGCCAGCAGCTTACCCCGACCGAACGGGACATCGAACACCGGGGAGCTGTTTTTT.

This clone was seen just once. The chain couples TRBV18 to TRBJ2-2; maybe TRBD1 (5 bases). Germline V gene sequence: CDR1 KGHSH, CDR2 LQKENI. This CDR3 has 14 amino acids. The V gene lost 6 bases and the J gene lost 6 bases, with 14 bases spanning the gap. CDR3 DNA sequence: TGTGCCAGCTCTTACGTACAGGACGCCGGGGAGCTGTTTTTT. This translates into CASSYVQDAGELFF.

This clone occurred once. The chain has TRBV10-3 and TRBJ2-3; possibly TRBD2 for D (6 bases). Deletions cut 4 bases from V and 3 bases from J, with 14 bases between. Germline V gene sequence: CDR1 ENHRY, CDR2 SYGVKD. This CDR3 has 15 residues. CDR3 coding DNA: TGTGCCATCAGTGGAGGTGGAGGGGCGACAGATACGCAGTATTTT. This encodes CAISGGGGATDTQYF.

The genes are TRBV12-3 or TRBV12-4 and TRBJ2-3; D might be TRBD2 (6 bases). V was shortened by 6 bases and J by 8 bases, with 9 bases between the two germline ends. The CDR3 has 11 amino acids. Here the CDR3 reads CASRDYGTQYF. The CDR3 coding sequence is TGTGCCAGCAGGGACTATGGTACGCAGTATTTT.

The genes are TRBV21-1 and TRBJ1-5. TRBV21-1 counts as a pseudogene. This CDR3 region has 16 residues. CDR3 in amino acids: CASSKGTGGDNQPQHF. CDR3 DNA sequence: TGTGCCAGCAGCAAAGGGACGGGAGGTGACAATCAGCCCCAGCATTTT.

This chain links TRBV5-1 with TRBJ1-4; 7 bases align to TRBD1. Germline V gene data show CDR1 as SGHRS and CDR2 as YFSETQ. The CDR3 is made up of 17 amino acids. The J segment lost 4 bases and the V segment lost 4 bases, leaving 13 bases of the junction unmatched. The CDR3 sequence is CASSPATGNHFNEKLFF. The CDR3 region has the DNA TGCGCCAGCAGCCCGGCGACAGGGAATCATTTTAATGAAAAACTGTTTTTT.

This chain links TRBV21-1 with TRBJ2-7; TRBD1 is the table's D call, not checked against the DNA. TRBV21-1 is reported as a pseudogene. The CDR3 is 16 amino acids. In DNA, the CDR3 is TGTGCCAGCACGGGACAGGTCTTTGGACCGTACTACGAGCAGTACTTC. Translation gives CASTGQVFGPYYEQYF.